This is a list of T cell receptor beta chains from one sample in a study of blood T cells in healthy people across ages. TCRdb reprocessed the 5' RACE reads via MiXCR and lists one record per CDR3 protein. The sample contains 450,000 to 700,000 distinct CDR3 sequences, 27% of which appear only once. What was sequenced was blood. These receptors all stem from a woman in her seventies in good health. Each CDR3 is given with its conserved first and last residue. Fields, in order: CDR3 DNA, CDR3 protein, J gene, V gene, clone size, D gene. A D gene is named only where the DNA matches it firmly. A row's size may be missing; if present it is once, few, many or a size class.

CDR3nt: TGCAGTGCTAGAGACTCAGCGGACAATGAGCAGTTCTTC; CDR3aa: CSARDSADNEQFF; j_gene: TRBJ2-1; v_gene: TRBV20-1; abundance: NA; d_gene: NA
CDR3nt: TGTGCCAGCAGCCAGGACGGGACAGCGGGGTACGAGACCCAGTACTTC; CDR3aa: CASSQDGTAGYETQYF; j_gene: TRBJ2-5; v_gene: TRBV7-8; abundance: NA; d_gene: NA
CDR3nt: TGTGCCAGCTCAGCGAACAGGTTCTCCTACAATGAGCAGTTCTTC; CDR3aa: CASSANRFSYNEQFF; j_gene: TRBJ2-1; v_gene: TRBV18; abundance: few; d_gene: NA
CDR3nt: TGCGCCAGCAGCCAACGGCCGGCAGGATATTTACTACCTGAAGCTTTCTTT; CDR3aa: CASSQRPAGYLLPEAFF; j_gene: TRBJ1-1; v_gene: TRBV4-3; abundance: few; d_gene: NA
CDR3nt: TGTGCCAGCAGCTTTACAGGGGACAGCCATTATGGCTACACCTTC; CDR3aa: CASSFTGDSHYGYTF; j_gene: TRBJ1-2; v_gene: TRBV7-6; abundance: few; d_gene: TRBD1
CDR3nt: TGCGCCAGCTCACCCGGGACAGGGGAGGCACCCCTCCACTTT; CDR3aa: CASSPGTGEAPLHF; j_gene: TRBJ1-6; v_gene: TRBV5-1; abundance: NA; d_gene: TRBD1
CDR3nt: TGTGCCATCAGTTCGGACAGGGGGCTGGAGACCCAGTACTTC; CDR3aa: CAISSDRGLETQYF; j_gene: TRBJ2-5; v_gene: TRBV10-3; abundance: few; d_gene: TRBD1
CDR3nt: TGCAGTGCTAGCGCCCATTCGGGCACTGGAAACACCATATATTTT; CDR3aa: CSASAHSGTGNTIYF; j_gene: TRBJ1-3; v_gene: TRBV20-1; abundance: NA; d_gene: NA
CDR3nt: TGCAGTCGTAACGTGGGGAACTATGGCTACACCTTC; CDR3aa: CSRNVGNYGYTF; j_gene: TRBJ1-2; v_gene: TRBV20-1; abundance: NA; d_gene: NA
CDR3nt: TGCAGTGCAGCGATAGCCGGGGGGAATGACCAGTACTTC; CDR3aa: CSAAIAGGNDQYF; j_gene: TRBJ2-5; v_gene: TRBV20-1; abundance: few; d_gene: TRBD2
CDR3nt: TGTGCCAGCAGTCAAGATATAAGGAGCCGGGCCACAGATACGCAGTATTTT; CDR3aa: CASSQDIRSRATDTQYF; j_gene: TRBJ2-3; v_gene: TRBV4-2; abundance: few; d_gene: NA
CDR3nt: TGTGCCAGCAGCTTAGGACAGGGTAGATTGTATGAGCAGTTCTTC; CDR3aa: CASSLGQGRLYEQFF; j_gene: TRBJ2-1; v_gene: TRBV11-3; abundance: NA; d_gene: TRBD1
CDR3nt: TGCGCCAGCAGCTTGATCACAGGATACAATGAGCAGTTCTTC; CDR3aa: CASSLITGYNEQFF; j_gene: TRBJ2-1; v_gene: TRBV5-1; abundance: NA; d_gene: NA
CDR3nt: TGTGCCAGCAGGCGGAGCAGGGATCACCCGATAGCTTTCTTT; CDR3aa: CASRRSRDHPIAFF; j_gene: TRBJ1-1; v_gene: TRBV2; abundance: NA; d_gene: NA
CDR3nt: TGTGCCAGCACCCCGGTCGGGGGAATGAGTACTGAAGCTTTCTTT; CDR3aa: CASTPVGGMSTEAFF; j_gene: TRBJ1-1; v_gene: TRBV7-9; abundance: NA; d_gene: NA
CDR3nt: TGCAGTGCTACGACTAGCGGGGTTCCTTCAGGCAATGAGCAGTTCTTC; CDR3aa: CSATTSGVPSGNEQFF; j_gene: TRBJ2-1; v_gene: TRBV20-1; abundance: NA; d_gene: TRBD2
CDR3nt: TGTGCCAGCAGTTACTCGAGGAGGGCACAGGGTAATTCACCCCTCCACTTT; CDR3aa: CASSYSRRAQGNSPLHF; j_gene: TRBJ1-6; v_gene: TRBV6-5; abundance: NA; d_gene: NA
CDR3nt: TGCAGCGTGGGGCCCCGGGACAGCTATTACAATGAGCAGTTCTTC; CDR3aa: CSVGPRDSYYNEQFF; j_gene: TRBJ2-1; v_gene: TRBV29-1; abundance: NA; d_gene: TRBD1
CDR3nt: TGTGCCAGCAGCGTACAGGGGATGGACACTGAAGCTTTCTTT; CDR3aa: CASSVQGMDTEAFF; j_gene: TRBJ1-1; v_gene: TRBV9; abundance: NA; d_gene: NA
CDR3nt: TGTGCCAGCACAGTTAATCAAGAGACCCAGTACTTC; CDR3aa: CASTVNQETQYF; j_gene: TRBJ2-5; v_gene: TRBV6-2/TRBV6-3; abundance: few; d_gene: NA
CDR3nt: TGCAGTGCTAGAAGGGCAGGGTCTGGGGCCAACGTCCTGACTTTC; CDR3aa: CSARRAGSGANVLTF; j_gene: TRBJ2-6; v_gene: TRBV20-1; abundance: few; d_gene: NA
CDR3nt: TGTGCCAGCAGCGCAAGGGCAGGGTCCTACAATGAGCAGTTCTTC; CDR3aa: CASSARAGSYNEQFF; j_gene: TRBJ2-1; v_gene: TRBV7-3; abundance: few; d_gene: NA
CDR3nt: TGTGCCAGCAGCCACAGGCTAGCGGGGCCCACAGATACGCAGTATTTT; CDR3aa: CASSHRLAGPTDTQYF; j_gene: TRBJ2-3; v_gene: TRBV12-3/TRBV12-4; abundance: few; d_gene: TRBD2
CDR3nt: TGTGCCAGCAGCTCGGGGACCGAGAACTATAATTCACCCCTCCACTTT; CDR3aa: CASSSGTENYNSPLHF; j_gene: TRBJ1-6; v_gene: TRBV7-9; abundance: many; d_gene: NA
CDR3nt: TGCAGTGCTAGAGATTTAGGGCGGGGAATACCAGAGACCCAGTACTTC; CDR3aa: CSARDLGRGIPETQYF; j_gene: TRBJ2-5; v_gene: TRBV20-1; abundance: NA; d_gene: NA
CDR3nt: TGTGCCAGCAGCATGTCAGGGACACCATATGGCTACACCTTC; CDR3aa: CASSMSGTPYGYTF; j_gene: TRBJ1-2; v_gene: TRBV27; abundance: NA; d_gene: NA
CDR3nt: TGTGCCAGCAGCTTAAGCGGCCGGGCCTCACCCCTCCACTTT; CDR3aa: CASSLSGRASPLHF; j_gene: TRBJ1-6; v_gene: TRBV11-1; abundance: few; d_gene: NA
CDR3nt: TGTGCCAGCAGCCGCCAGAGCTCCTACAATGAGCAGTTCTTC; CDR3aa: CASSRQSSYNEQFF; j_gene: TRBJ2-1; v_gene: TRBV5-4; abundance: few; d_gene: NA
CDR3nt: TGTGCCAGCAGTTTATCGTCGGACAGTCTGCGGTTCTTC; CDR3aa: CASSLSSDSLRFF; j_gene: TRBJ2-5; v_gene: TRBV27; abundance: NA; d_gene: NA
CDR3nt: TGCAGTGCTAGAGATCTGATACTTCCAGATACGCAGTATTTT; CDR3aa: CSARDLILPDTQYF; j_gene: TRBJ2-3; v_gene: TRBV20-1; abundance: few; d_gene: NA
CDR3nt: TGTGCCAGCAACCAGGGCCTAGCGGGTGATTACGAGCAGTACTTC; CDR3aa: CASNQGLAGDYEQYF; j_gene: TRBJ2-7; v_gene: TRBV7-2; abundance: NA; d_gene: TRBD2
CDR3nt: TGCGCCAGCAGCCCCTCAGGGACAGCTCCCTACGAGCAGTACTTC; CDR3aa: CASSPSGTAPYEQYF; j_gene: TRBJ2-7; v_gene: TRBV5-1; abundance: few; d_gene: TRBD1
CDR3nt: TGTGCCAGCAGCTTAGAGGTGGGCGGCTACACCTTC; CDR3aa: CASSLEVGGYTF; j_gene: TRBJ1-2; v_gene: TRBV7-2; abundance: many; d_gene: NA
CDR3nt: TGTGCCAGCAGCCCCCTTCCCTATGCCGGGGGGGCAGATACGCAGTATTTT; CDR3aa: CASSPLPYAGGADTQYF; j_gene: TRBJ2-3; v_gene: TRBV7-2; abundance: NA; d_gene: TRBD2
CDR3nt: TGCAGTGCTAGCCGGGACGGTATAATGAACACTGAAGCTTTCTTT; CDR3aa: CSASRDGIMNTEAFF; j_gene: TRBJ1-1; v_gene: TRBV20-1; abundance: NA; d_gene: NA
CDR3nt: TGTGCCAGCAGCCTACGTCAGGGGCTCTATCAGCCCCAGCATTTT; CDR3aa: CASSLRQGLYQPQHF; j_gene: TRBJ1-5; v_gene: TRBV7-3; abundance: NA; d_gene: NA
CDR3nt: TGTGCCAGCAGTTCTGGGGGAGAGCAGTTCTTC; CDR3aa: CASSSGGEQFF; j_gene: TRBJ2-1; v_gene: TRBV6-6; abundance: NA; d_gene: NA
CDR3nt: TGTGCCAGCAGTTACGGCCGACAGGGGGCCGGTGATGGCTACACCTTC; CDR3aa: CASSYGRQGAGDGYTF; j_gene: TRBJ1-2; v_gene: TRBV27; abundance: NA; d_gene: TRBD1
CDR3nt: TGTGCCAGCAGCTTAAGCGGGGGGGTATCCTACGAGCAGTACTTC; CDR3aa: CASSLSGGVSYEQYF; j_gene: TRBJ2-7; v_gene: TRBV7-2; abundance: NA; d_gene: TRBD2
CDR3nt: TGTGCCACCAGCAGAGATGTGCGGGGGGGGACTTACAATGAGCAGTTCTTC; CDR3aa: CATSRDVRGGTYNEQFF; j_gene: TRBJ2-1; v_gene: TRBV15; abundance: NA; d_gene: TRBD2
CDR3nt: TGTGCCAGCAGTCCTCGGGACAGCCCAACCAATCAGTCCCAGCATTTT; CDR3aa: CASSPRDSPTNQSQHF; j_gene: TRBJ1-5; v_gene: TRBV12-3/TRBV12-4; abundance: NA; d_gene: TRBD1
CDR3nt: TGTGCCAGCAGCTCCAGATCAACTAATGAAAAACTGTTTTTT; CDR3aa: CASSSRSTNEKLFF; j_gene: TRBJ1-4; v_gene: TRBV7-9; abundance: few; d_gene: NA
CDR3nt: TGTGCCAGCAGTTACTCGCGACAGGGGGCAAGCGAGCAGTACTTC; CDR3aa: CASSYSRQGASEQYF; j_gene: TRBJ2-7; v_gene: TRBV6-6; abundance: NA; d_gene: TRBD1